This T cell receptor beta chain was captured by sequencing in a study of early T cells in non-severe SARS-CoV-2 infection. Trimming pared 3 bases from V and 3 bases from J, leaving 9 bases between. The CDR3 loop spans 14 amino acids. The protocol attached unique molecular identifiers to individual cDNA molecules. Each CDR3 protein is one row after TCRdb ran MiXCR on the 5' RACE reads. Of some 64,000 distinct CDR3 sequences detected, less than 12% appear once; the ten largest clones hold around 15%. This clonotype was observed a handful of times. The chain is built from TRBV12-3 or TRBV12-4 and TRBJ1-5; no clear D gene. The input for sequencing was whole blood, taken at baseline. This TCR derives from an adult who was a healthcare worker with PCR-confirmed SARS-CoV-2 infection or an uninfected control (not recorded which). As DNA, the CDR3 is TGTGCCAGCAGTTTTTATGGTACCAATCAGCCCCAGCATTTT. This codes for CASSFYGTNQPQHF.